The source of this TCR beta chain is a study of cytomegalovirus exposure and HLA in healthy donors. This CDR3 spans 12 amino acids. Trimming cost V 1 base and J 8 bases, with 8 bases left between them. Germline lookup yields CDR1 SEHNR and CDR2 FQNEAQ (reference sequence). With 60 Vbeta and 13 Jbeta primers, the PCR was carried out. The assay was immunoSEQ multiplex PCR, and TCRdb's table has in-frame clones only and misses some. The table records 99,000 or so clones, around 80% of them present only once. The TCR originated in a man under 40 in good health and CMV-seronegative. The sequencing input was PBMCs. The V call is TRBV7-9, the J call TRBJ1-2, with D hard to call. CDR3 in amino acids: CASSLGGYGYTF. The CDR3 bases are TGTGCCAGCAGCTTAGGAGGGTACGGCTACACCTTC.